The 25 T cell receptor beta chains below all came from one sample that was sequenced in a study of T cell repertoires in cytomegalovirus infection. One entry per CDR3 protein, called by TCRdb with MiXCR from the reads. The sample contains approximately 500,000 distinct CDR3 sequences, approximately 17% of which appear only once. The sequencing sample was made of CD8+ T cells from PBMCs. The receptors come from a human donor in good health (CMV status not recorded). Some clones in this sample may be carry-over from other donors' samples.

This clonotype was counted ten times or more. The chain uses TRBV11-2 and TRBJ2-3; weak D call: TRBD2 (6 bases). The CDR3 covers 14 residues. Germline V gene data show CDR1 as SGHAT and CDR2 as FQNNGV. V lost 5 bases to trimming and J lost 2 bases, with 11 bases between them. This CDR3 reads CASSPWTTTDTQYF. CDR3 nucleotide sequence: TGTGCCAGCAGCCCCTGGACTACCACAGATACGCAGTATTTT.

The J gene is TRBJ2-1, the V gene TRBV2; tentatively, D is TRBD2 (7 bases). The CDR3 has 14 amino acids. The V and J ends lost 10 bases and 9 bases respectively, with 22 bases between them. Germline V gives CDR1 SNHLY, CDR2 FYNNEI. CDR3 sequence reads: CAIRGALASSEQFF. The CDR3 DNA sequence: TGTGCCATCCGGGGGGCCTTGGCGAGCAGTGAGCAGTTCTTC.

This clonotype was counted between two and nine times. The rearrangement joins TRBV29-1 to TRBJ1-2; D is perhaps TRBD1 (6 bases). Trimming took off 5 bases at V and 3 bases at J, with 10 bases between the two ends. CDR3 length: 12 amino acids. Germline lookup yields CDR1 SQVTM and CDR2 ANQGSEA. The CDR3 nucleotides read TGCAGCGTTCCCCGGACAGACTATGGCTACACCTTC. Amino acid sequence: CSVPRTDYGYTF. Looking up the rest from reference TRBV29-1 and TRBJ1-2 gives the full variable domain: SAVISQKPSRDICQRGTSLTIQCQVDSQVTMMFWYRQQPGQSLTLIATANQGSEATYESGFVIDKFPISRPNLTFSTLTVSNMSPEDSSIYLCSVPRTDYGYTFGSGTRLTVV.

This clonotype has a count of ten or more. The rearrangement uses TRBV11-2 and TRBJ2-5; 10 nucleotides agree with TRBD2. Germline-derived CDR1 and CDR2 are SGHAT and FQNNGV. The CDR3 runs to 15 residues. Losses at the gene ends were 5 bases for V and 7 bases for J; bases not matched to a gene: 10. The CDR3: CASSPSSGGAGTQYF. The DNA of the CDR3 is TGTGCCAGCAGCCCCTCTAGCGGGGGTGCTGGGACCCAGTACTTC.

The rearrangement uses TRBV6-5 and TRBJ2-7, with 7 bases that match TRBD2. Germline V gives CDR1 MNHEY, CDR2 SVGAGI. V lost 10 bases, J lost 0 bases, and 3 bases stayed unmatched. This CDR3 has 12 amino acids. CDR3 in DNA: TGTGCCACAGGACTAGTCTCCTACGAGCAGTACTTC. Its translation: CATGLVSYEQYF.

This clonotype has a count of ten or more. The chain carries TRBV12-3 or TRBV12-4 and TRBJ2-5, with TRBD2 matching over 7 bases. The CDR3 covers 14 residues. J gave up 2 bases and V 6 bases, and 6 bases lay outside the gene matches. CDR3 sequence (DNA): TGTGCCAGCAGAACCCTAGCGGATCAAGAGACCCAGTACTTC. Encoded protein: CASRTLADQETQYF.

This clonotype was counted ten times or more. The chain recombines TRBV7-3 with TRBJ2-7; 8 bases line up with TRBD2. Trimming cost V 1 base and J 6 bases; bases outside gene matches: 5. This CDR3 is 14 amino acids long. CDR1 and CDR2 (germline): SGHTA, FQGTGA. The CDR3 nucleotides are TGTGCCAGCAGCTTAAACAGCGGGAGTGTCGAGCAGTACTTC. This sequence encodes CASSLNSGSVEQYF.

The chain carries TRBV28 and TRBJ2-7, with D perhaps matching TRBD2 (7 bases). CDR1 and CDR2 from the germline V gene are MDHEN and SYDVKM. Trimming removed 4 bases from V and 6 bases from J, with 16 bases in between. The CDR3 runs 14 residues. The CDR3 DNA is TGTGCCAGCAGTTCCCTCGAGGGAGGGGGCGAGCAGTACTTC. This codes for CASSSLEGGGEQYF.

Of note for this clonotype: A single base separates this from a much larger clone, so it may be a read error. The chain recombines TRBV7-2 with TRBJ2-5; D ambiguous. Germline CDR1 and CDR2: SGHTA and FQGNSA. The CDR3 length is 12 residues. As DNA, the CDR3 is TGTGCCAGCAGCTCCCTCGAAGAGATCCAGTACTTC. Residues: CASSSLEEIQYF.

About this clonotype: Mismatch with germline at one junction end may stem from a read error. J is TRBJ2-1 and V is TRBV7-9; D gene uncertain. Germline V gene data show CDR1 as SEHNR and CDR2 as FQNEAQ (reference sequence). The CDR3 has 16 residues. The DNA for the CDR3 is TGTGCCAGCAGCTTGTTGGGAATAGCCAAATACAACGAGCAGTTCTTC. It yields the protein CASSLLGIAKYNEQFF.

The table lists this clonotype with a few counts. The chain joins TRBV9 to TRBJ2-3; TRBD2 matches 8 bases. From germline, CDR1 is SGDLS and CDR2 YYNGEE. The ends lost 0 bases at V and 5 bases at J; junction bases unmatched: 8. CDR3 length: 16 amino acids. This CDR3 is CASSVDSGGGLDTQYF. The CDR3 DNA is TGTGCCAGCAGCGTAGACTCGGGCGGGGGGCTAGATACGCAGTATTTT.

This clonotype was seen more than once but under ten times. The V and J genes are TRBV29-1 and TRBJ1-2; TRBD1 matches 8 bases. With 0 bases clipped from V and 4 bases from J, the junction kept 7 bases outside the gene matches. This CDR3 is built from 15 residues. In germline, CDR1 is SQVTM, CDR2 ANQGSEA. The CDR3 sequence: CSVEDSGTGLYGYTF. Written as DNA, the CDR3 is TGCAGCGTTGAAGACTCCGGGACAGGACTCTATGGCTACACCTTC.

This rearrangement joins TRBV19 to TRBJ2-1; 9 bases match TRBD1. The germline V gene encodes CDR1 LNHDA and CDR2 SQIVND (reference sequence). There are 13 residues in the CDR3. V was pared by 3 bases and J by 12 bases, with 6 bases of the junction left unmatched. In DNA, the CDR3 is TGTGCCAGTAGTATTTTTCCGGGACAGGGGCAGTTCTTC. It encodes CASSIFPGQGQFF.

This clonotype was picked up many times. V gene TRBV27 combines with J gene TRBJ2-7, with 9 bases identical to TRBD1. Germline loops: CDR1 MNHEY, CDR2 SMNVEV (reference sequence). The CDR3 contains 14 residues. Trimming removed 6 bases from V and 7 bases from J; junction bases left unmatched: 10. CDR3 nucleotides: TGTGCCAGCAGCCCGGACAGGGGATTTACTGAGCAGTACTTC. Translated, it gives CASSPDRGFTEQYF.

The chain combines TRBV6-5 with TRBJ2-3, with no clear D. The CDR3 covers 17 residues. Germline lookup yields CDR1 MNHEY and CDR2 SVGAGI. With 5 bases removed from V and 2 bases from J, the gap between germline ends came to 20 bases. The CDR3, as DNA: TGTGCCAGCAGTCCTGACGGTGCCCCTAACCCCACAGATACGCAGTATTTT. Translated: CASSPDGAPNPTDTQYF.

This clonotype has more than one count but fewer than ten. This chain uses TRBV12-5 with TRBJ1-5; D is uncertain. The V gene lost 0 bases and the J gene lost 3 bases, with 12 bases spanning the gap. This CDR3 has 16 amino acids. In germline, CDR1 is LGHNT, CDR2 FRNRAP. CDR3 sequence reads: CASGLVSSYNNQPQHF. CDR3 in DNA: TGTGCTAGTGGTTTGGTGTCTTCCTATAACAATCAGCCCCAGCATTTT.

The chain joins TRBV28 to TRBJ2-7, with TRBD2 as a possible D gene (6 bases). Trimming shortened V by 4 bases and J by 6 bases, and 16 bases separated the two germline ends. The CDR3 runs 14 residues. The V gene's germline CDR1 is MDHEN and CDR2 SYDVKM. The CDR3 DNA is TGTGCCAGCAGTTCGAGGGACTCTCGGGGCGAGCAGTACTTC. It specifies CASSSRDSRGEQYF.

The chain recombines TRBV15 with TRBJ1-5; unclear D gene. Looked up from germline, CDR1 is LNHNV and CDR2 is YYDKDF (reference sequence). Trimming shortened V by 0 bases and J by 0 bases, and 21 bases separated the two germline ends. The CDR3 runs to 20 residues. The DNA for the CDR3 is TGTGCCACCAGCAGAGATTCTGAAGGAATCATTCGGCATAGCAATCAGCCCCAGCATTTT. Its translation: CATSRDSEGIIRHSNQPQHF.

This clonotype has a handful of counts. V usage is TRBV28 and J usage is TRBJ1-2, with 8 bases fitting TRBD1. CDR3 length equals 16 residues. The trim removed 4 bases at V and 4 bases at J, leaving 11 bases unmatched. Germline V lookup: CDR1 MDHEN, CDR2 SYDVKM. This CDR3 is CASSSRGGQGAYGYTF. CDR3 in DNA: TGTGCCAGCAGTTCCCGTGGGGGTCAGGGGGCCTATGGCTACACCTTC.

This clonotype was counted many times. This chain links TRBV7-3 with TRBJ2-1; 10 bases fit TRBD2. Per germline, CDR1 SGHTA and CDR2 FQGTGA. The CDR3 consists of 15 residues. V lost 5 bases, J lost 7 bases, and 8 bases stayed unmatched. In DNA, the CDR3 is TGTGCCAGCAGCCCAGATAGCGGGGGGTGGAATGAGCAGTTCTTC. It yields the protein CASSPDSGGWNEQFF.

The J gene is TRBJ2-7, the V gene TRBV27; the match to TRBD2 covers 14 bases. This CDR3 spans 17 amino acids. With V trimmed by 5 bases and J by 6 bases, 12 bases remained unmatched. Germline-derived CDR1 and CDR2 are MNHEY and SMNVEV (reference sequence). CDR3 residues: CASSLPGTSGRGGEQYF. DNA of the CDR3: TGTGCCAGCAGTCTTCCCGGGACTAGCGGGAGAGGAGGCGAGCAGTACTTC.

This clonotype was seen more than once but under ten times. The CDR3, as DNA: TGTGCCACCAGTGGCCGACTAGGGAAATACAATGAGCAGTTCTTC. This gives the protein CATSGRLGKYNEQFF. The gene calls are TRBV24-1 and TRBJ2-1; the D gene is possibly TRBD2 (6 bases). Per germline, CDR1 KGHDR and CDR2 SFDVKD. Trimming removed 5 bases from V and 4 bases from J, with 14 bases in between. The length of the CDR3 is 15 residues.

The chain joins TRBV9 to TRBJ2-1, with TRBD1 identical over 9 bases. The length of the CDR3 is 15 residues. The junction had 3 bases not matched to a gene; V was cut back by 0 bases and J by 5 bases. Germline CDR1 is SGDLS and CDR2 is YYNGEE. Here the CDR3 reads CASSVVGDRDNEQFF. CDR3 nucleotide sequence: TGTGCCAGCAGCGTAGTAGGGGACAGGGACAATGAGCAGTTCTTC.

At least ten counts were recorded for this clonotype. The rearrangement links TRBV10-3 to TRBJ2-7; 9 bases align to TRBD2. The CDR3 is 15 residues long. Trimming removed 0 bases from V and 2 bases from J; junction bases left unmatched: 2. CDR1 ENHRY and CDR2 SYGVKD come from the germline V gene. The CDR3 region is CAISESSGRTYEQYF. The CDR3 nucleotides are TGTGCCATCAGTGAGTCAAGCGGGAGGACCTACGAGCAGTACTTC.

V and J are TRBV30 and TRBJ2-5; D unclear. The germline CDR1 and CDR2 sequences are GTSNPN and SVGIG (reference sequence). The CDR3 contains 11 residues. Trimming took off 4 bases at V and 5 bases at J, with 8 bases between the two ends. CDR3 loop: CAWMDVETQYF. The CDR3 DNA is TGTGCCTGGATGGACGTGGAGACCCAGTACTTC.